The subject of this entry is one T cell receptor beta chain. Primed by a sample-barcoded 5' primer and a J-beta primer mix, a second PCR proceeded for about 6 to 12 cycles. MiXCR, run by TCRdb on the 5' RACE reads, gives a single entry per CDR3 protein. The table shows approximately 880,000 distinct CDR3 sequences, with about 48% occurring only once. V shed 5 bases, J shed 4 bases, and the junction held 4 bases outside the gene matches. CDR3 length: 15 residues. The data were taken from a study of blood T cells in healthy people across ages. The rearrangement uses TRBV12-3 or TRBV12-4 and TRBJ2-1, with TRBD2 identical over 11 bases. The receptor was isolated from a man aged 25 to 40 in good health. Source material: blood. CDR3 sequence reads: CASSGSSGGYNEQFF. CDR3 DNA sequence: TGTGCCAGCAGTGGCTCTAGCGGGGGGTACAATGAGCAGTTCTTC.